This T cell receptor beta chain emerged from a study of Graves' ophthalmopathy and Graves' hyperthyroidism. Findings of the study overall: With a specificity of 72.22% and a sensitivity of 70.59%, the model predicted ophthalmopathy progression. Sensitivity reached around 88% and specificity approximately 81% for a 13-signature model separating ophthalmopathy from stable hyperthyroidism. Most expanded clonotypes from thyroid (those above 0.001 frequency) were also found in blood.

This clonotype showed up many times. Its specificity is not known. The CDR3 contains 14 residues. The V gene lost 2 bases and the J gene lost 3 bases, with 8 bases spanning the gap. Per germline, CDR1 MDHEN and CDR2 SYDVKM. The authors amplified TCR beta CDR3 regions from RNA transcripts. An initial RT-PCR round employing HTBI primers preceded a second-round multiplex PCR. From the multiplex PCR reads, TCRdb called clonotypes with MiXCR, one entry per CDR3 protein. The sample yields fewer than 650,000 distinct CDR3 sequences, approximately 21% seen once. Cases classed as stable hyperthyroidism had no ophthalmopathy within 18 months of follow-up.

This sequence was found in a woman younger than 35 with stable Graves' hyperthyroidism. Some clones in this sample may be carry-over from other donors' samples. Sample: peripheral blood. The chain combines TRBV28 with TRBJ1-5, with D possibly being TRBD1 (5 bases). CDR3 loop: CASSLHRTNQPQHF. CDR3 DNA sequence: TGTGCCAGCAGTTTACACAGGACCAATCAGCCCCAGCATTTT.